The entry below describes one T cell receptor beta chain. The record originates from a study of T cell clusters in autoimmune cytopenias. TRB was amplified from 250 ng of peripheral blood genomic DNA per sample. Multiplex touch-down PCR amplified TRB using TRB-A and TRB-B pools in one tube. From its re-call of the multiplex PCR reads, TCRdb lists each CDR3 protein once, without DNA. The repertoire table contains under 14,000 distinct CDR3 sequences. CDR1 is SGHNT, CDR2 YYREEE, per germline (reference sequence). The length of the CDR3 is 15 residues. These data also formed part of another study, on T cell repertoires in aging, cancer and after chemotherapy.

Sequencing used peripheral blood. The sequence was collected from a human donor in good health. V and J are TRBV5-4 and TRBJ2-7; TCRdb indicates TRBD1, and absent DNA this call remains unverified. CDR3 in amino acids: CASSLEQGGSYEQYF.